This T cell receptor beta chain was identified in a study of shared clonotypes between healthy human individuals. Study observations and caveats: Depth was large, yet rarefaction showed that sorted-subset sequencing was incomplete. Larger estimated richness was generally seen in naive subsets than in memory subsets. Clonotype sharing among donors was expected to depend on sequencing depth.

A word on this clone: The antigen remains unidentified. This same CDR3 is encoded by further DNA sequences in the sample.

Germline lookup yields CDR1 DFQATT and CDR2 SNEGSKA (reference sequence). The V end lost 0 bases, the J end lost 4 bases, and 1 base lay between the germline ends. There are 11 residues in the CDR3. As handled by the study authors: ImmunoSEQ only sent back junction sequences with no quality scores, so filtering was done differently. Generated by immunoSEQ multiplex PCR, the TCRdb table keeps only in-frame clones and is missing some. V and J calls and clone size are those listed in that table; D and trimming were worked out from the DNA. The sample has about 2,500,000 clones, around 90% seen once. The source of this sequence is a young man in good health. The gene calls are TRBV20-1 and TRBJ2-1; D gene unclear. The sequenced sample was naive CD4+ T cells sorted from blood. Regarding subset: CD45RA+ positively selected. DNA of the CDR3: TGCAGTGCTAGAGAATACAATGAGCAGTTCTTC. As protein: CSAREYNEQFF.